Below are 19 T cell receptor beta chains sequenced from a single sample in a study of blood T cell repertoires in COVID-19. The data were produced by immunoSEQ multiplex PCR, yet TCRdb's version contains in-frame clones alone and is incomplete. This sample yields around 140,000 clones, of which about 86% are seen a single time; roughly 8.7% belongs to the top ten. The sequenced material came from peripheral blood. The source of these receptors is a woman aged 55-69 years with acute or convalescent COVID-19.

Only a few counts were recorded for this clone. This sequence joins TRBV19 and TRBJ2-2; 9 positions agree with TRBD2. Losses at the gene ends were 5 bases for V and 4 bases for J; bases not matched to a gene: 5. The CDR3 has 15 residues. Germline V gene data show CDR1 as LNHDA and CDR2 as SQIVND (reference sequence). As DNA, the CDR3 is TGTGCCAGTAGTCCATCACTAGCGGGCACCGGGGAGCTGTTTTTT. Protein: CASSPSLAGTGELFF.

The rearrangement links TRBV28 to TRBJ2-1; TRBD2 aligns across 7 bases. The CDR3 loop spans 16 amino acids. Trimming cost V 3 bases and J 10 bases; bases outside gene matches: 15. Germline V lookup: CDR1 MDHEN, CDR2 SYDVKM. CDR3 sequence (DNA): TGTGCCAGCAGTTTGACCCTGGGTAGCGGGTCTAAGGAGCAGTTCTTC. Protein sequence: CASSLTLGSGSKEQFF.

The chain links TRBV30 to TRBJ2-5; 7 bases match TRBD1. Germline V gene data show CDR1 as GTSNPN and CDR2 as SVGIG (reference sequence). The CDR3 has 15 amino acids. With 0 bases clipped from V and 2 bases from J, the junction kept 6 bases outside the gene matches. The CDR3 DNA is TGTGCCTGGAGTGTTCAAAGGGGACAGCAAGAGACCCAGTACTTC. Protein: CAWSVQRGQQETQYF.

The chain links TRBV11-2 to TRBJ2-5; 7 positions match TRBD1. Trimming at V came to 5 bases and at J to 1 base, leaving 4 bases not matched to a gene. The germline gives CDR1 SGHAT, CDR2 FQNNGV. The CDR3 is made up of 14 amino acids. CDR3 region: CASSLDRVQETQYF. The CDR3 DNA reads TGTGCCAGCAGCCTCGACAGGGTCCAAGAGACCCAGTACTTC.

The chain joins TRBV7-9 to TRBJ2-1; 8 positions match TRBD1. The CDR3 runs to 15 residues. V dropped 5 bases and J dropped 2; count of bases not matched to a gene: 5. The germline V gene has CDR1 SEHNR and CDR2 FQNEAQ (reference sequence). The CDR3 sequence: CASSVRQGPYNEQFF. The CDR3 region has the DNA TGTGCCAGCAGCGTACGACAGGGGCCCTACAATGAGCAGTTCTTC.

The chain uses TRBV11-3 and TRBJ1-6, with D possibly being TRBD1 (6 bases). The CDR3 has 14 residues. Trimming shortened V by 1 base and J by 9 bases, and 10 bases separated the two germline ends. Per germline, CDR1 SGHNT and CDR2 YENEEA. The DNA of the CDR3 is TGTGCCAGCAGCTTAGGGGGACAAGCTTCACCCCTCCACTTT. This translates into CASSLGGQASPLHF.

This rearrangement joins TRBV4-1 to TRBJ2-1, with 8 bases lining up with TRBD2. The CDR3 spans 16 residues. The V and J ends lost 2 bases and 9 bases, in that order; junction bases with no gene match: 12. Germline V gene lookup returns CDR1 MGHRA and CDR2 YSYEKL. The CDR3 region is CASSQRGPGGGSEQFF. In DNA form, the CDR3 reads TGCGCCAGCAGCCAACGGGGTCCCGGGGGGGGCAGTGAGCAGTTCTTC.

The chain recombines TRBV27 with TRBJ2-1; 7 bases agree with TRBD2. CDR1 MNHEY and CDR2 SMNVEV come from the germline V gene (reference sequence). V lost 5 bases and J lost 7; bases outside the gene matches: 17. This CDR3 spans 17 amino acids. CDR3 DNA sequence: TGTGCCAGCAGTCCTATCGTGGGACTACCCGCCAATAATGAGCAGTTCTTC. This gives the protein CASSPIVGLPANNEQFF.

The table lists this clone with many counts. The chain recombines TRBV4-1 with TRBJ2-2; D is perhaps TRBD1 (6 bases). Germline CDR1 is MGHRA and CDR2 is YSYEKL. CDR3 length: 18 residues. The germline V and J ends were trimmed by 1 base and 0 bases, with 15 bases remaining between them. The CDR3 protein is CASSQVGQKEANTGELFF. CDR3 coding DNA: TGCGCCAGCAGCCAAGTGGGACAAAAAGAAGCGAACACCGGGGAGCTGTTTTTT.

A single count supports this clone. This chain joins TRBV30 and TRBJ2-7, with 9 bases that match TRBD1. This CDR3 has 16 residues. CDR1 is GTSNPN, CDR2 SVGIG, per germline (reference sequence). V lost 2 bases to trimming and J lost 1 base; unmatched junction nucleotides: 9. CDR3 amino acids: CAWSPWGTGNSYEQYF. The CDR3 DNA is TGTGCCTGGAGTCCATGGGGGACAGGGAATTCCTACGAGCAGTACTTC.

J is TRBJ2-6 and V is TRBV5-1; TRBD2 is a possible D gene (5 bases). The length of the CDR3 is 14 residues. Trimming removed 3 bases from V and 4 bases from J, with 8 bases in between. In germline, CDR1 is SGHRS, CDR2 YFSETQ. The CDR3 nucleotides read TGCGCCAGCAGCTCGACGGGAGGGGCCAACGTCCTGACTTTC. Translated, it gives CASSSTGGANVLTF.

The chain couples TRBV27 to TRBJ2-7, with TRBD1 identical over 7 bases. This CDR3 comprises 11 residues. Unmatched junction bases numbered 8, after V lost 6 bases and J lost 12 bases. Per the germline V gene, CDR1 is MNHEY and CDR2 is SMNVEV (reference sequence). CDR3 region: CASRNRGESYF. CDR3 bases: TGTGCCAGCAGGAACAGGGGAGAGTCGTACTTC.

The chain joins TRBV5-1 to TRBJ1-1, with 10 positions matching TRBD1. The V gene end was trimmed by 0 bases and the J gene end by 8 bases; junction bases not matched to a gene: 4. This CDR3 spans 14 amino acids. Germline V CDR1 and CDR2: SGHRS, YFSETQ. The CDR3, as DNA: TGCGCCAGCAGCTTGGAGGGGACAGGGGTGGAAGCTTTCTTT. The encoded protein is CASSLEGTGVEAFF. The full variable domain, completed using reference TRBV5-1 and TRBJ1-1, is KAGVTQTPRYLIKTRGQQVTLSCSPISGHRSVSWYQQTPGQGLQFLFEYFSETQRNKGNFPGRFSGRQFSNSRSEMNVSTLELGDSALYLCASSLEGTGVEAFFGQGTRLTVV.

The chain uses TRBV10-3 and TRBJ1-3; D may be TRBD1 (5 bases). V was trimmed by 2 bases and J by 4 bases, leaving 12 bases between them. CDR3 length equals 15 residues. In germline, CDR1 is ENHRY, CDR2 SYGVKD. The chain's CDR3 is CAISERGDPGNTIYF. The CDR3 nucleotides read TGTGCCATCAGTGAGCGGGGGGACCCGGGAAACACCATATATTTT.

The CDR3 spells CAWREAGRTDTQYF. The CDR3 DNA reads as TGTGCCTGGAGGGAAGCGGGGCGCACAGATACGCAGTATTTT. The chain has TRBV30 and TRBJ2-3; TRBD2 agrees at 7 bases. After removal of 3 bases from V and 1 base from J, the junction contained 4 bases not matched to a gene. This CDR3 is 14 amino acids long. Germline CDR1 is GTSNPN and CDR2 is SVGIG (reference sequence).

The genes are TRBV28 and TRBJ1-2; TRBD1 might be the D (6 bases). Germline assignment: CDR1 MDHEN and CDR2 SYDVKM. Trimming pared 6 bases from V and 3 bases from J, leaving 11 bases between. The CDR3 covers 13 residues. Written as DNA, the CDR3 is TGTGCCAGCAGGACAGGACTTTACTATGGCTACACCTTC. Protein sequence: CASRTGLYYGYTF.

The chain recombines TRBV28 with TRBJ2-4; 11 bases match TRBD2. Trimming cost V 5 bases and J 3 bases; bases outside gene matches: 15. The CDR3 sequence is 19 residues long. The germline V gene has CDR1 MDHEN and CDR2 SYDVKM. CDR3 amino acids: CASSPLLAGGSYDKNIQYF. CDR3 nucleotide sequence: TGTGCCAGCAGTCCGCTCCTAGCGGGGGGAAGTTACGACAAAAACATTCAGTACTTC.

The chain couples TRBV10-3 to TRBJ1-1; weak D call: TRBD1 (5 bases). Germline V gene data show CDR1 as ENHRY and CDR2 as SYGVKD. This CDR3 has 13 amino acids. V gave up 4 bases and J gave up 0 bases, with 6 bases separating them. The CDR3 DNA is TGTGCCATCAGTGGGGGGGTGAACACTGAAGCTTTCTTT. This sequence encodes CAISGGVNTEAFF.

V usage is TRBV11-2 and J usage is TRBJ2-7, with D perhaps matching TRBD1 (5 bases). The V end lost 0 bases, the J end lost 6 bases, and 12 bases lay between the germline ends. The germline CDR1 and CDR2 sequences are SGHAT and FQNNGV. The CDR3 is made up of 14 amino acids. CDR3 in amino acids: CASSLDLAGFEQYF. In DNA, the CDR3 is TGTGCCAGCAGCTTAGATCTGGCAGGGTTCGAGCAGTACTTC. Variable domain in full (rest from reference TRBV11-2 and TRBJ2-7): EAGVAQSPRYKIIEKRQSVAFWCNPISGHATLYWYQQILGQGPKLLIQFQNNGVVDDSQLPKDRFSAERLKGVDSTLKIQPAKLEDSAVYLCASSLDLAGFEQYFGPGTRLTVT.